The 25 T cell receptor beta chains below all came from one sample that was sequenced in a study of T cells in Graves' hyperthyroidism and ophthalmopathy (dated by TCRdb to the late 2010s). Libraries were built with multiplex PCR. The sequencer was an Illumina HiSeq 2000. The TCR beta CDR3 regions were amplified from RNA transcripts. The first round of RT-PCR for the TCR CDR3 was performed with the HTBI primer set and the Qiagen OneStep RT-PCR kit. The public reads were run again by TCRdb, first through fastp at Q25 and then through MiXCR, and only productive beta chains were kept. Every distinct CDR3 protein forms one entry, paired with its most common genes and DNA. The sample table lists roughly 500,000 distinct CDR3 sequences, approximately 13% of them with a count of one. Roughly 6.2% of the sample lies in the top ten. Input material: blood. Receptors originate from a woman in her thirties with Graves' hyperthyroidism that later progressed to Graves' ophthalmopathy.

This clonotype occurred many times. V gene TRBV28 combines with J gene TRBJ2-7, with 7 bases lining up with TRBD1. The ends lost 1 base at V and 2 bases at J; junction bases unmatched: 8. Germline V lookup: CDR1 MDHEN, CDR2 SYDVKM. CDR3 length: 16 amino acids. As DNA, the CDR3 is TGTGCCAGCAGTTTATCCGGGACAGCCGTCCCCTACGAGCAGTACTTC. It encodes CASSLSGTAVPYEQYF.

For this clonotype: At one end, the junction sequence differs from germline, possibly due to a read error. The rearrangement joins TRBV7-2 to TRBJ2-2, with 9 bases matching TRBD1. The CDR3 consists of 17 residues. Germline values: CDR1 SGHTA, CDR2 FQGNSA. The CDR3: CASGQEVLTGGSGELFF. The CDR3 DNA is TGCGCCAGCGGCCAAGAAGTTTTAACAGGGGGCTCCGGGGAGCTGTTTTTT.

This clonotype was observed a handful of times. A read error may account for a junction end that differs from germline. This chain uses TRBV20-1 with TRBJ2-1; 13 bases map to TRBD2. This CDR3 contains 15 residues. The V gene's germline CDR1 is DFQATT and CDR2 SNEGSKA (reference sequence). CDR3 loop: CSASWTSGRRNEQLF. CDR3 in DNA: TGCAGTGCTAGCTGGACTAGCGGGAGACGCAATGAGCAGCTCTTC.

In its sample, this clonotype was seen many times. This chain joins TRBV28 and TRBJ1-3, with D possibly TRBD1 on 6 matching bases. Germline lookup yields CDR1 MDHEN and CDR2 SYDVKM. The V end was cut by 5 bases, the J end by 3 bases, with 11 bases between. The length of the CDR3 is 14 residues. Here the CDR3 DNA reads TGTGCCAGCAGTGCCCGGGACATTGGAAACACCATATATTTT. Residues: CASSARDIGNTIYF.

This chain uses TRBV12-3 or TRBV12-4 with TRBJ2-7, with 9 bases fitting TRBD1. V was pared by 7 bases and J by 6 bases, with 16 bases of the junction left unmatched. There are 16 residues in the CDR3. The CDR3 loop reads CASTLPGTGPNGEQYF. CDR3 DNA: TGTGCCAGCACCTTACCCGGGACAGGGCCTAATGGCGAGCAGTACTTC.

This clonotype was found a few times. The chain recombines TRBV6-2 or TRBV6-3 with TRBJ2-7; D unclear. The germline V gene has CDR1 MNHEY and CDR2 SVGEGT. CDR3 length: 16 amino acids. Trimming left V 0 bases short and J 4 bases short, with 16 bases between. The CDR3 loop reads CASSYSRLNVNYEQYF. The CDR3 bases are TGTGCCAGCAGTTACTCGCGGCTAAATGTCAATTACGAGCAGTACTTC.

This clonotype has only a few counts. In DNA, the CDR3 is TGTGCCACCAGCAGAGATTTGGGGTCGTCCGGGGGGAATGAGCAGTTCTTC. Amino acids: CATSRDLGSSGGNEQFF. This chain joins TRBV15 and TRBJ2-1, with TRBD2 identical over 7 bases. Germline CDR1 and CDR2: LNHNV and YYDKDF (reference sequence). Trimming removed 0 bases from V and 7 bases from J; junction bases left unmatched: 12. This CDR3 has 17 amino acids.

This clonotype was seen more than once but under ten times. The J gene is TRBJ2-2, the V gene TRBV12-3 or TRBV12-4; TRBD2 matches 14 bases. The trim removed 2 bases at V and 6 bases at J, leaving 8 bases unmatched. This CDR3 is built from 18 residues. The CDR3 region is CASSLTGTSGGKPGELFF. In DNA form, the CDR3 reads TGTGCCAGCAGTTTAACCGGGACTAGCGGGGGAAAGCCCGGGGAGCTGTTTTTT.

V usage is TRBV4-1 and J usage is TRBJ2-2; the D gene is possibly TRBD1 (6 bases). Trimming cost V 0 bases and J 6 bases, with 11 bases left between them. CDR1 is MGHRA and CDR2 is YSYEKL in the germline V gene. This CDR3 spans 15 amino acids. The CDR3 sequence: CASSQDSQGPGELFF. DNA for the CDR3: TGCGCCAGCAGCCAAGATTCACAGGGTCCCGGGGAGCTGTTTTTT.

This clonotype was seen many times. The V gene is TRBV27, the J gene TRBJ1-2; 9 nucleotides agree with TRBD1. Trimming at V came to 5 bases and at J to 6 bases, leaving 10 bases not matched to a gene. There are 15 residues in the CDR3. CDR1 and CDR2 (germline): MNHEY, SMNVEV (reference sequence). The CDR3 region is CASSPGQGKVDGYTF. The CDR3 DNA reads TGTGCCAGCAGTCCCGGACAGGGGAAGGTTGATGGCTACACCTTC.

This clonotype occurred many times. The CDR3 here is CASSVATGSGSPLHF. The CDR3 DNA reads as TGTGCCAGCAGCGTAGCTACAGGGTCGGGTTCACCCCTCCACTTT. This sequence joins TRBV9 and TRBJ1-6, with a possible D match to TRBD1 (6 bases). V was pared by 0 bases and J by 9 bases, with 13 bases between. Germline CDR1 and CDR2: SGDLS and YYNGEE. CDR3 length: 15 residues.

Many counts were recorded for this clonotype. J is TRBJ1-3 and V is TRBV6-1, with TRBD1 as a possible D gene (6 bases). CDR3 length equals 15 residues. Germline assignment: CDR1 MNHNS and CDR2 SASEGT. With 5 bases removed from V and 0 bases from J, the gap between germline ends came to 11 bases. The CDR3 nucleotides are TGTGCCAGCAGTCCGACAGGCAACTCTGGAAACACCATATATTTT. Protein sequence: CASSPTGNSGNTIYF.

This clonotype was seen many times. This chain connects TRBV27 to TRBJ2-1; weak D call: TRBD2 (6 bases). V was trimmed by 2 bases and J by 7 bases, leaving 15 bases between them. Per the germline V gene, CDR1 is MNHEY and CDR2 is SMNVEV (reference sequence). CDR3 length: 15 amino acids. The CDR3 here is CASSLGGGNKNEQFF. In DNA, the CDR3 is TGTGCCAGCAGTTTAGGCGGCGGGAATAAAAATGAGCAGTTCTTC.

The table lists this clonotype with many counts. CDR3: CASSLSDTDTEAFF. The CDR3 nucleotides read TGTGCCAGCAGTTTATCGGACACTGACACTGAAGCTTTCTTT. The chain employs TRBV27 and TRBJ1-1; tentatively, D is TRBD1 (5 bases). The germline gives CDR1 MNHEY, CDR2 SMNVEV (reference sequence). V was trimmed by 0 bases and J by 3 bases, leaving 8 bases between them. The CDR3 sequence is 14 residues long.

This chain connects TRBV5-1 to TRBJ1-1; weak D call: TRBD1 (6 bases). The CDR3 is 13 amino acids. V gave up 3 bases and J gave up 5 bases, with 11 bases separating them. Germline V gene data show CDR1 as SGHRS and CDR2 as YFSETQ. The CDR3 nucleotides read TGCGCCAGCAGCTCGACCCAGGGGACTGAAGCTTTCTTT. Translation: CASSSTQGTEAFF.

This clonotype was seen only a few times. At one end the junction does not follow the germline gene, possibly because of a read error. The DNA of the CDR3 is TGTACCAGCTCAGAACGGACAGGCACAGATACGCAGTATTTT. Translated: CTSSERTGTDTQYF. The chain is built from TRBV18 and TRBJ2-3, with D possibly being TRBD1 (6 bases). The CDR3 contains 14 residues. The V gene's germline CDR1 is KGHSH and CDR2 LQKENI.

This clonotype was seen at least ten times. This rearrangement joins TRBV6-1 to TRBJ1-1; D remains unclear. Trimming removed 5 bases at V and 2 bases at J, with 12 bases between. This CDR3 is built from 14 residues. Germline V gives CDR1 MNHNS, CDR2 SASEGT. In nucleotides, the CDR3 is TGTGCCAGCAGTTCCTGGACGGGCAACACTGAAGCTTTCTTT. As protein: CASSSWTGNTEAFF.

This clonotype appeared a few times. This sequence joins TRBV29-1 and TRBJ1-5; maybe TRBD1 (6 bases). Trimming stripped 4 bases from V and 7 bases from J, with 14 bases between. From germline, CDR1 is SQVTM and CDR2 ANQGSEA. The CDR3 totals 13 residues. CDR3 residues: CSVVTGTGQPQHF. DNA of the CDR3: TGCAGCGTTGTTACAGGGACGGGCCAGCCCCAGCATTTT.

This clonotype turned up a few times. The CDR3 bases are TGTGCCAGCTCACGGACCCAGGGGGAAACCCAGTACTTC. This translates into CASSRTQGETQYF. V gene TRBV18 combines with J gene TRBJ2-5; 7 bases agree with TRBD1. From germline, CDR1 is KGHSH and CDR2 LQKENI. The CDR3 spans 13 residues. The J segment lost 8 bases and the V segment lost 4 bases, leaving 7 bases of the junction unmatched.

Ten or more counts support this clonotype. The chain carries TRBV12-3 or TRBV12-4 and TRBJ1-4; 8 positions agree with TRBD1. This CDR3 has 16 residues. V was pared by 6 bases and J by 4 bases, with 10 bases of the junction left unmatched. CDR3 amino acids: CASRRLSQGDNEKLFF. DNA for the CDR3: TGTGCCAGCAGACGACTATCACAGGGGGATAATGAAAAACTGTTTTTT.

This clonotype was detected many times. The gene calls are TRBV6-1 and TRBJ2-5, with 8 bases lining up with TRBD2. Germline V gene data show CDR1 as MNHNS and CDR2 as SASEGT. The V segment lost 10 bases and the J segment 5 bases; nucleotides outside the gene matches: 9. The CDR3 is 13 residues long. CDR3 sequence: CATLGLAGETQYF. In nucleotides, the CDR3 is TGTGCCACCCTTGGACTAGCAGGCGAGACCCAGTACTTC.

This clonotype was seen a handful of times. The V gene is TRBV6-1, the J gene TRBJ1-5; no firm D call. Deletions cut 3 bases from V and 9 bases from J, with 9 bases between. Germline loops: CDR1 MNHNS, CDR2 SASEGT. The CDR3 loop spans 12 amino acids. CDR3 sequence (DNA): TGTGCCAGCAGTGAGGGAATGGGGCCCCAGCATTTT. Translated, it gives CASSEGMGPQHF.

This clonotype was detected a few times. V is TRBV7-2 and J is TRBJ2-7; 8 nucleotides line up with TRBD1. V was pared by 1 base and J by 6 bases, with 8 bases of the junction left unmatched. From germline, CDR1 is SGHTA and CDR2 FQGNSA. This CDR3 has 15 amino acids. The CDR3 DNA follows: TGTGCCAGCAGCTTAGAGGGCCAGGGGGCTGGCGAGCAGTACTTC. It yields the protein CASSLEGQGAGEQYF.

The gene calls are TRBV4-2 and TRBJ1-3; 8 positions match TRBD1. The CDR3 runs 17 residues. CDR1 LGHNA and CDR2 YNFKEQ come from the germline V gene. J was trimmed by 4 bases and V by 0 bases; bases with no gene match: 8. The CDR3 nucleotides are TGTGCCAGCAGCCAAGAACGGCAGGGGGCGTCGGGAAACACCATATATTTT. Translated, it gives CASSQERQGASGNTIYF.

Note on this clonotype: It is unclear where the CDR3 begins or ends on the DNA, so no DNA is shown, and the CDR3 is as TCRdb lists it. This chain's CDR3 is CASSPEVAGGSRFF. The chain carries TRBV9 and TRBJ2-1; no DNA check was done on the table's D call, TRBD2. The CDR3 is made up of 14 amino acids, end residues included. CDR1 is SGDLS, CDR2 YYNGEE, per germline.